The 8 T cell receptor beta chains below were found in one sample sequenced in a study of OX40 agonist ivuxolimab in advanced cancers. Measured with immunoSEQ multiplex PCR; TCRdb has only the in-frame clones, and not every one. Among 65,000 to 95,000 clones, around 90% were seen once, and the ten largest hold approximately 9.9%. The sequences come from CD4+ or CD8+ T cells sorted from blood, collected in a trial of the OX40 agonist ivuxolimab. Source of these receptors: an adult with an advanced solid tumor such as melanoma, head and neck, liver or kidney cancer.

J is TRBJ2-7 and V is TRBV6-5; either TRBD1 or TRBD2 may fit D (5 bases each). Germline V lookup: CDR1 MNHEY, CDR2 SVGAGI. Between the trimmed V and J ends, which lost 2 bases and 3 bases, there was a span of 11 bases. CDR3 length equals 14 residues. The DNA of the CDR3 is TGTGCCAGCAGTTACATGAGGGGTCACTACGAGCAGTACTTC. It encodes CASSYMRGHYEQYF.

The rearrangement joins TRBV4-1 to TRBJ1-1, with D perhaps matching TRBD1 (5 bases). CDR1 MGHRA and CDR2 YSYEKL come from the germline V gene. Trimming removed 1 base at V and 7 bases at J, with 10 bases between. The CDR3 is 13 amino acids. The CDR3 loop reads CASSQGQGVEAFF. DNA of the CDR3: TGCGCCAGCAGCCAAGGGCAGGGCGTTGAAGCTTTCTTT.

This clone was picked up a small number of times. The V call is TRBV29-1, the J call TRBJ1-1; possibly TRBD1 for D (5 bases). There are 14 residues in the CDR3. V was trimmed by 4 bases and J by 2 bases, leaving 14 bases between them. In germline, CDR1 is SQVTM, CDR2 ANQGSEA. The CDR3 sequence is CSVVGREGNTEAFF. The CDR3 nucleotides are TGCAGCGTTGTAGGCAGGGAGGGAAACACTGAAGCTTTCTTT.

J is TRBJ1-1 and V is TRBV5-1; a possible D gene is TRBD1 (5 bases). Germline V lookup: CDR1 SGHRS, CDR2 YFSETQ. This CDR3 is 13 amino acids long. Trimming took 2 bases from V and 2 from J, leaving 7 bases between them. Here the CDR3 DNA reads TGCGCCAGCAGCTTCCAGGGAAACACTGAAGCTTTCTTT. Translation: CASSFQGNTEAFF.

The chain links TRBV25-1 to TRBJ1-4; TRBD1 is a possible D gene (6 bases). Germline CDR1 MGHDK, CDR2 SYGVNS. V lost 3 bases to trimming and J lost 6 bases, with 8 bases between them. CDR3 length equals 13 residues. CDR3 sequence (DNA): TGTGCCAGCAGTGAGGGGGCGGATGAAAAACTGTTTTTT. The encoded protein is CASSEGADEKLFF.

The chain joins TRBV5-5 to TRBJ1-5; D perhaps matches TRBD1 (5 bases). This CDR3 comprises 16 residues. Trimming shortened V by 4 bases and J by 0 bases, and 14 bases separated the two germline ends. From germline, CDR1 is SGHKS and CDR2 YYEKEE (reference sequence). This CDR3 is CASSELGPYSNQPQHF. The CDR3 coding sequence is TGTGCCAGCAGCGAGCTGGGACCGTATAGCAATCAGCCCCAGCATTTT.

The rearrangement uses TRBV9 and TRBJ1-2; D may be TRBD1 (6 bases). Germline lookup yields CDR1 SGDLS and CDR2 YYNGEE. Trimming removed 1 base at V and 4 bases at J, with 8 bases between. CDR3 length: 13 amino acids. CDR3 bases: TGTGCCAGCAGCGTACTGGACAGCTATGGCTACACCTTC. This translates into CASSVLDSYGYTF.

This chain connects TRBV30 to TRBJ2-3; D unresolved. This CDR3 contains 14 residues. V lost 2 bases, J lost 1 base, and 10 bases lay in between. CDR1 is GTSNPN and CDR2 is SVGIG in the germline V gene (reference sequence). This chain's CDR3 is CAWSLGVGTDTQYF. As DNA, the CDR3 is TGTGCCTGGAGTCTTGGGGTGGGCACAGATACGCAGTATTTT.